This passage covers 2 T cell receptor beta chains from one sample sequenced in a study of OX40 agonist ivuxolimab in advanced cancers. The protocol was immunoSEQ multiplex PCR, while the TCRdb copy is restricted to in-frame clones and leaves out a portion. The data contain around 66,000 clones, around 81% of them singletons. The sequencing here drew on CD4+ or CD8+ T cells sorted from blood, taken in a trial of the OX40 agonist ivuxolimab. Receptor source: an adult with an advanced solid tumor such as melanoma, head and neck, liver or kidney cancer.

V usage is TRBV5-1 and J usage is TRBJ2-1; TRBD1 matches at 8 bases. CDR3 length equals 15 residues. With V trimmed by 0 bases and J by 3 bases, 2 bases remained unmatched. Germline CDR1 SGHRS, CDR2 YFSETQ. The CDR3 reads CASSLGDRNYNEQFF. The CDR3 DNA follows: TGCGCCAGCAGCTTGGGGGACAGGAACTACAATGAGCAGTTCTTC.

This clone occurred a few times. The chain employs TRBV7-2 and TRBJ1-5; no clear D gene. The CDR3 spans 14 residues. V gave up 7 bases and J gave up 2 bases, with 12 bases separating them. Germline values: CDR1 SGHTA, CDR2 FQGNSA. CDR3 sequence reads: CASTQRTGNQPQHF. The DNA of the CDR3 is TGTGCCAGCACCCAACGGACGGGCAATCAGCCCCAGCATTTT.